This TCR beta chain was sequenced in a study of T cells after yellow fever vaccination. In TCRdb, the 5' RACE reads were re-called with MiXCR into one record per CDR3 protein. The sample holds roughly 330,000 distinct CDR3 sequences, around 6.8% seen once. The CDR3 is 15 residues long. V gave up 5 bases and J gave up 0 bases; unmatched junction bases: 7. Germline CDR1 and CDR2: DFQATT and SNEGSKA (reference sequence). General study results and limits: The appearance of a small share of clonotypes in both CD4 and CD8 compartments was observed.

About this clonotype itself: Antigen specificity is unknown.

The sequenced sample was PBMCs, obtained more than 35 days after the first yellow fever vaccination. The chain recombines TRBV20-1 with TRBJ1-2; 9 bases are shared with TRBD1. This receptor was identified in a man between 18 and 29 years old who received the YFV17D yellow fever vaccine. CDR3 coding DNA: TGCAGTGCTGGACGGACAGGGGTGGCTAACTATGGCTACACCTTC. Translating it yields CSAGRTGVANYGYTF.